Below are 21 T cell receptor beta chains sequenced from a single sample in a study of somatic mutations in cytotoxic T cells in rheumatoid arthritis. Generated by immunoSEQ multiplex PCR, the TCRdb table keeps only in-frame clones and is missing some. Altogether several thousand clones are present, about 71% being singletons, with the ten largest covering approximately 35%. Sequencing was done on a sample of CD8+ T cells sorted from blood. These receptors were collected from a woman in her fifties or sixties in good health.

With respect to this clone: The identical CDR3 is also encoded by other nucleotide sequences in the sample. The chain uses TRBV11-2 and TRBJ2-7; D might be TRBD1 (5 bases). Trimming left V 5 bases short and J 4 bases short, with 12 bases between. This CDR3 is built from 13 residues. The germline gives CDR1 SGHAT, CDR2 FQNNGV. In DNA, the CDR3 is TGTGCCAGCAGCCTACAGACAGCATACGAGCAGTACTTC. Amino acid sequence: CASSLQTAYEQYF.

The rearrangement links TRBV7-6 to TRBJ1-4; D is ambiguous. V was pared by 1 base and J by 8 bases, with 14 bases between. Germline CDR1 SGHVS, CDR2 FNYEAQ. The CDR3 contains 15 residues. DNA for the CDR3: TGTGCCAGCAGCTTAGACGGGGTTATTCGAGAAAAACTGTTTTTT. Amino acids: CASSLDGVIREKLFF.

The chain combines TRBV7-9 with TRBJ2-1; 8 nucleotides align to TRBD1. Trimming at V came to 1 base and at J to 4 bases, leaving 3 bases not matched to a gene. Germline CDR1 reads SEHNR; CDR2 reads FQNEAQ (reference sequence). This CDR3 has 15 amino acids. The CDR3 sequence: CASSLVQGAYNEQFF. Here the CDR3 DNA reads TGTGCCAGCAGCTTAGTTCAGGGGGCATACAATGAGCAGTTCTTC.

This clone was detected once. The chain recombines TRBV15 with TRBJ2-5; the D gene is possibly TRBD2 (6 bases). The length of the CDR3 is 13 residues. The germline V and J ends were trimmed by 4 bases and 2 bases, with 8 bases remaining between them. Germline CDR1 reads LNHNV; CDR2 reads YYDKDF (reference sequence). Written as DNA, the CDR3 is TGTGCCACCAGCATCGGACTACAAGAGACCCAGTACTTC. The encoded protein is CATSIGLQETQYF. Drawing the rest from reference TRBV15 and TRBJ2-5, the complete variable domain is DAMVIQNPRYQVTQFGKPVTLSCSQTLNHNVMYWYQQKSSQAPKLLFHYYDKDFNNEADTPDNFQSRRPNTSFCFLDIRSPGLGDTAMYLCATSIGLQETQYFGPGTRLLVL.

The rearrangement uses TRBV7-6 and TRBJ2-5; D not certain. The CDR3 covers 13 residues. V was shortened by 2 bases and J by 5 bases, with 9 bases between the two germline ends. The V gene's germline CDR1 is SGHVS and CDR2 FNYEAQ. The CDR3 loop reads CASSLLVWETQYF. The CDR3 DNA reads TGTGCCAGCAGCTTACTAGTCTGGGAGACCCAGTACTTC.

The chain recombines TRBV29-1 with TRBJ2-3; 9 bases line up with TRBD2. CDR1 and CDR2 from the germline V gene are SQVTM and ANQGSEA. The V and J ends lost 0 bases and 2 bases, in that order; junction bases with no gene match: 18. The CDR3 has 20 amino acids. CDR3: CSVEEGAGGPLRLYTDTQYF. The CDR3 bases are TGCAGCGTTGAAGAGGGGGCGGGGGGGCCATTACGACTATACACAGATACGCAGTATTTT.

The chain carries TRBV9 and TRBJ2-3; the match to TRBD2 covers 11 bases. This CDR3 is 17 amino acids long. Trimming cost V 0 bases and J 3 bases; bases outside gene matches: 6. CDR1 is SGDLS, CDR2 YYNGEE, per germline. CDR3 protein: CASSVGRTSGPTDTQYF. In DNA, the CDR3 is TGTGCCAGCAGCGTAGGTAGGACTAGCGGGCCTACAGATACGCAGTATTTT.

The rearrangement joins TRBV6-6 to TRBJ1-4; 11 nucleotides line up with TRBD1. Germline V lookup: CDR1 MNHNY, CDR2 SVGAGI (reference sequence). J gave up 6 bases and V 4 bases, and 4 bases lay outside the gene matches. There are 15 residues in the CDR3. CDR3 DNA sequence: TGTGCCAGCAGTTCGGACAGGGGGCAATATGAAAAACTGTTTTTT. Protein product: CASSSDRGQYEKLFF.

The chain joins TRBV7-9 to TRBJ2-5, with 7 bases lining up with TRBD1. Germline V gene data show CDR1 as SEHNR and CDR2 as FQNEAQ (reference sequence). The CDR3 is made up of 15 amino acids. Unmatched junction bases numbered 8, after V lost 1 base and J lost 6 bases. CDR3 sequence reads: CASSLEGGGEKTQYF. CDR3 DNA: TGTGCCAGCAGCTTAGAAGGGGGCGGTGAGAAGACCCAGTACTTC.

This clone is a singleton in its sample. The V call is TRBV11-2, the J call TRBJ1-4, with 7 bases fitting TRBD1. Germline assignment: CDR1 SGHAT and CDR2 FQNNGV. The CDR3 has 15 amino acids. With 2 bases clipped from V and 5 bases from J, the junction kept 5 bases outside the gene matches. CDR3 protein: CASSLFTGENEKLFF. The DNA of the CDR3 is TGTGCCAGCAGCTTATTCACAGGGGAGAATGAAAAACTGTTTTTT.

The chain carries TRBV28 and TRBJ2-2; no reliable D call. This CDR3 is built from 14 residues. Trimming removed 0 bases at V and 5 bases at J, with 7 bases between. Germline V gene lookup returns CDR1 MDHEN and CDR2 SYDVKM. In DNA, the CDR3 is TGTGCCAGCAGTTTATGGTCCGGGACCGGGGAGCTGTTTTTT. Translated: CASSLWSGTGELFF.

The chain uses TRBV7-9 and TRBJ2-7, with D uncertain. V lost 5 bases, J lost 3 bases, and 5 bases lay in between. The CDR3 consists of 11 residues. CDR1 is SEHNR, CDR2 FQNEAQ, per germline (reference sequence). Written as DNA, the CDR3 is TGTGCCAGCAGCCCCGGCTACGAGCAGTACTTC. Translated: CASSPGYEQYF.

The chain uses TRBV5-8 and TRBJ1-2; 7 bases match TRBD1. After removal of 0 bases from V and 5 bases from J, the junction contained 7 bases not matched to a gene. In germline, CDR1 is SGHTS, CDR2 YDEGEE. This CDR3 is 15 amino acids long. The CDR3 DNA reads as TGTGCCAGCAGCTTGGGACAGACAGGGATGTATGGCTACACCTTC. This sequence encodes CASSLGQTGMYGYTF. Drawing the rest from reference TRBV5-8 and TRBJ1-2, the complete variable domain is EAGVTQSPTHLIKTRGQQATLRCSPISGHTSVYWYQQALGLGLQFLLWYDEGEERNRGNFPPRFSGRQFPNYSSELNVNALELEDSALYLCASSLGQTGMYGYTFGSGTRLTVV.

The table lists this clone with a few counts. V gene TRBV4-1 combines with J gene TRBJ1-5; D is undetermined. The CDR3 contains 15 residues. CDR1 and CDR2 from the germline V gene are MGHRA and YSYEKL. V lost 4 bases and J lost 6, with 16 bases in between. The CDR3 protein is CASSLRDDFLQPQHF. The CDR3 DNA sequence: TGCGCCAGCAGCCTACGGGATGATTTCCTTCAGCCCCAGCATTTT.

The chain couples TRBV7-6 to TRBJ2-7; TRBD2 aligns across 7 bases. The length of the CDR3 is 16 residues. CDR1 and CDR2 from the germline V gene are SGHVS and FNYEAQ. Trimming removed 1 base from V and 3 bases from J; junction bases left unmatched: 9. The CDR3 protein is CASSLGPGTNYYEQYF. The CDR3 coding sequence is TGTGCCAGCAGCTTAGGTCCAGGGACTAATTACTACGAGCAGTACTTC.

This clone was recorded once. The chain links TRBV6-5 to TRBJ1-1; D possibly corresponds to TRBD1 (6 bases). This CDR3 comprises 14 residues. Germline CDR1 and CDR2: MNHEY and SVGAGI. Trimming removed 2 bases at V and 1 base at J, with 8 bases between. The CDR3 loop reads CASSYGQPNTEAFF. The DNA for the CDR3 is TGTGCCAGCAGTTACGGACAGCCGAACACTGAAGCTTTCTTT.

The chain recombines TRBV30 with TRBJ2-3; TRBD2 matches at 11 bases. There are 13 residues in the CDR3. CDR1 and CDR2 from the germline V gene are GTSNPN and SVGIG (reference sequence). After removal of 3 bases from V and 11 bases from J, the junction contained 7 bases not matched to a gene. In DNA, the CDR3 is TGTGCCTGGAGCCAATCTAGCGGGGGGAGGCAGTATTTT. This codes for CAWSQSSGGRQYF.

V is TRBV10-3 and J is TRBJ2-7; D is possibly TRBD2 (5 bases). Between the trimmed V and J ends, which lost 3 bases and 6 bases, there was a span of 18 bases. The CDR3 is 15 residues long. Germline loops: CDR1 ENHRY, CDR2 SYGVKD. The CDR3, as DNA: TGTGCCATCAGTGAAAACTCCCTAGCATATTCCGAGCAGTACTTC. Its translation: CAISENSLAYSEQYF.

The gene calls are TRBV4-1 and TRBJ1-2; perhaps TRBD1 as D (6 bases). Trimming took 0 bases from V and 3 from J, leaving 17 bases between them. The CDR3 covers 17 residues. Germline loops: CDR1 MGHRA, CDR2 YSYEKL. CDR3 in amino acids: CASSQDPPRGFDYGYTF. The DNA for the CDR3 is TGCGCCAGCAGCCAAGATCCCCCCAGGGGATTTGACTATGGCTACACCTTC.

V and J are TRBV27 and TRBJ2-1, with 8 bases lining up with TRBD2. This CDR3 region has 14 residues. Germline-derived CDR1 and CDR2 are MNHEY and SMNVEV (reference sequence). V trimming: 6 bases; J trimming: 6 bases; junction bases outside the gene matches: 7. The CDR3 nucleotides read TGTGCCAGCAGCATAGCGGGGAGCTTCAATGAGCAGTTCTTC. This codes for CASSIAGSFNEQFF.

This chain connects TRBV7-2 to TRBJ2-5; the D gene is possibly TRBD2 (5 bases). The CDR3 sequence is 15 residues long. Trimming removed 1 base from V and 1 base from J, with 10 bases in between. Looked up from germline, CDR1 is SGHTA and CDR2 is FQGNSA. The chain's CDR3 is CASSLGGLVQETQYF. The CDR3 DNA is TGTGCCAGCAGCTTAGGAGGGTTAGTCCAAGAGACCCAGTACTTC.